The 23 T cell receptor beta chains reported below all come from one sample, sequenced in a study of T-cell reconstitution after alpha-beta-depleted transplantation in children. A TCRbeta library incorporating unique molecular identifiers was prepared. TCRdb ran MiXCR on the PCR reads and lists one entry per CDR3 protein. This table has 200,000 to 250,000 distinct CDR3 sequences, about a tenth appearing once. The specimen was PBMCs, collected before TCRalphabeta/CD19-depleted stem cell transplant. These receptors were collected from a child younger than two with acute myeloid leukemia, due to receive a stem cell transplant.

This clonotype has at least ten counts. The chain has TRBV5-6 and TRBJ2-5, with D maybe TRBD2 (5 bases). V gave up 1 base and J gave up 5 bases, with 9 bases separating them. Per germline, CDR1 SGHDT and CDR2 YYEEEE. The CDR3 length is 13 residues. The CDR3 region is CASSLLATETQYF. In DNA, the CDR3 is TGTGCCAGCAGCTTGCTAGCTACCGAGACCCAGTACTTC.

This clonotype appeared many times. CDR3 bases: TGTGCCAGCAGCCCGCCAGGGGTCATTAATGAAAAACTGTTTTTT. Residues: CASSPPGVINEKLFF. V usage is TRBV7-9 and J usage is TRBJ1-4, with TRBD1 as a possible D gene (6 bases). This CDR3 comprises 15 residues. Trimming cost V 5 bases and J 4 bases, with 14 bases left between them. Germline V gives CDR1 SEHNR, CDR2 FQNEAQ (reference sequence).

This clonotype was seen repeatedly, ten times or more. The chain combines TRBV7-2 with TRBJ2-1, with 9 bases lining up with TRBD1. The germline V gene has CDR1 SGHTA and CDR2 FQGNSA. There are 15 residues in the CDR3. V was clipped by 3 bases and J by 3 bases; unmatched bases: 3. CDR3 residues: CASSFGQGRYNEQFF. The DNA of the CDR3 is TGTGCCAGCAGCTTTGGACAGGGGCGCTACAATGAGCAGTTCTTC.

This clonotype was counted at least ten times. V usage is TRBV25-1 and J usage is TRBJ2-7, with a possible D match to TRBD2 (5 bases). V was clipped by 3 bases and J by 4 bases, with 16 bases between them. Germline assignment: CDR1 MGHDK and CDR2 SYGVNS. The CDR3 sequence is 15 residues long. CDR3 bases: TGTGCCAGCAGTGATCTCAGGAGGTCTGGGTACGAGCAGTACTTC. Its translation: CASSDLRRSGYEQYF.

This clonotype has a count of ten or more. This rearrangement joins TRBV5-1 to TRBJ2-1; tentatively, D is TRBD2 (6 bases). The CDR3 length is 14 residues. Per the germline V gene, CDR1 is SGHRS and CDR2 is YFSETQ. The V end was cut by 0 bases, the J end by 8 bases, with 12 bases between. CDR3 loop: CASSLGGTVDEQFF. The CDR3 bases are TGCGCCAGCAGCTTGGGGGGGACTGTCGATGAGCAGTTCTTC.

This clonotype was recorded once. Since a much larger clone is just one base distant, this may be a read error. The chain employs TRBV10-2 and TRBJ2-3; TRBD1 is a possible D gene (6 bases). The CDR3 totals 14 residues. The germline CDR1 and CDR2 sequences are WSHSY and SAAADI. As DNA, the CDR3 is TGCGCCACCAGGGGTCGTTCGGTCACAGATATGCAGTATTTT. Protein product: CATRGRSVTDMQYF.

This clonotype was observed at least ten times. The chain couples TRBV4-2 to TRBJ2-1; 13 positions agree with TRBD2. CDR3 length: 14 amino acids. V was pared by 6 bases and J by 7 bases, with 3 bases of the junction left unmatched. The germline gives CDR1 LGHNA, CDR2 YNFKEQ. The CDR3 nucleotides are TGTGCCAGCAGGGGGACTAGCGGGAAGAATGAGCAGTTCTTC. Translated, it gives CASRGTSGKNEQFF.

About this clonotype: A much larger clone differs from this one at a single base, so this may be a read error. The chain recombines TRBV5-1 with TRBJ2-7; a possible D gene is TRBD2 (6 bases). There are 16 residues in the CDR3. The V gene's germline CDR1 is SGHRS and CDR2 YFSETQ. CDR3 DNA: TGCGCCAGCAGCCTAAGCCGGGACTTACCGACCTACGGGCAGTACTTC. Residues: CASSLSRDLPTYGQYF.

The table lists this clonotype with many counts. The rearrangement uses TRBV10-3 and TRBJ2-1; TRBD2 agrees at 13 bases. CDR3 size: 14 residues. Germline V gives CDR1 ENHRY, CDR2 SYGVKD. V lost 5 bases, J lost 8 bases, and 3 bases stayed unmatched. Here the CDR3 reads CAISSGLAGYEQFF. As DNA, the CDR3 is TGTGCCATCAGTTCGGGACTAGCGGGATATGAGCAGTTCTTC.

Many counts were recorded for this clonotype. This chain joins TRBV7-2 and TRBJ1-2, with 8 bases identical to TRBD1. The CDR3 has 14 amino acids. Per germline, CDR1 SGHTA and CDR2 FQGNSA. With 1 base clipped from V and 8 bases from J, the junction kept 6 bases outside the gene matches. The CDR3 protein is CASSLDSGTGGYTF. CDR3 in DNA: TGTGCCAGCAGCTTAGACTCCGGGACAGGCGGCTACACCTTC.

This clonotype was recorded at least ten times. The J gene is TRBJ1-6, the V gene TRBV5-1, with D unclear. The V gene's germline CDR1 is SGHRS and CDR2 YFSETQ. The CDR3 runs to 13 residues. V shed 1 base and J shed 8 bases, with 7 bases lying between them. CDR3 DNA: TGCGCCAGCAGCTTGCGCTGGGATTCACCCCTCCACTTT. It translates to CASSLRWDSPLHF. The full variable domain, its missing parts supplied by reference TRBV5-1 and TRBJ1-6, is KAGVTQTPRYLIKTRGQQVTLSCSPISGHRSVSWYQQTPGQGLQFLFEYFSETQRNKGNFPGRFSGRQFSNSRSEMNVSTLELGDSALYLCASSLRWDSPLHFGNGTRLTVT.

This clonotype was recorded at least ten times. The CDR3 coding sequence is TGCATCGCCTGGGGAGGGAGTAGCATGGCAGATACGCAGTATTTT. Translating it yields CIAWGGSSMADTQYF. The chain links TRBV20-1 to TRBJ2-3; TRBD2 aligns across 7 bases. Germline CDR1 is DFQATT and CDR2 is SNEGSKA (reference sequence). CDR3 length: 15 residues.

This clonotype was recorded a few times. The CDR3 region is CSARLPQGVNTEAFF. The DNA of the CDR3 is TGCAGTGCTAGACTCCCTCAGGGGGTGAACACTGAAGCTTTCTTT. V usage is TRBV20-1 and J usage is TRBJ1-1; 7 nucleotides agree with TRBD1. The germline V gene has CDR1 DFQATT and CDR2 SNEGSKA (reference sequence). The CDR3 contains 15 residues. V gave up 2 bases and J gave up 0 bases; unmatched junction bases: 6.

This clonotype was detected ten times or more. The gene calls are TRBV7-2 and TRBJ2-3; D possibly matches TRBD1 or TRBD2 (5 bases each). In germline, CDR1 is SGHTA, CDR2 FQGNSA. This CDR3 region has 16 residues. Trimming cost V 5 bases and J 2 bases, with 17 bases left between them. The CDR3 sequence is CASSQGPLGSTDTQYF. CDR3 DNA sequence: TGTGCCAGCAGCCAGGGACCATTAGGATCCACAGATACGCAGTATTTT.

This clonotype has at least ten counts. The J gene is TRBJ2-3, the V gene TRBV12-3 or TRBV12-4; D remains ambiguous. The CDR3 contains 13 residues. Between the trimmed V and J ends, which lost 6 bases and 1 base, there was a span of 8 bases. The CDR3 DNA follows: TGTGCCAGCAGCTCTACCGGCACAGATACGCAGTATTTT. Amino acids: CASSSTGTDTQYF.

This clonotype has at least ten counts. This rearrangement joins TRBV5-5 to TRBJ2-5; no clear D gene. The CDR3 runs to 14 residues. Between the trimmed V and J ends, which lost 0 bases and 5 bases, there was a span of 11 bases. Germline V lookup: CDR1 SGHKS, CDR2 YYEKEE (reference sequence). CDR3 bases: TGTGCCAGCAGCTTGGCTGGGCGACGGGAGACCCAGTACTTC. Its translation is CASSLAGRRETQYF.

This clonotype was picked up many times. The chain is built from TRBV7-2 and TRBJ2-7; 12 bases fit TRBD2. The germline gives CDR1 SGHTA, CDR2 FQGNSA. There are 15 residues in the CDR3. The V and J ends lost 1 base and 6 bases, in that order; junction bases with no gene match: 4. The DNA of the CDR3 is TGTGCCAGCAGCTTAGTCCTAGCGGGAGGGGTCGAGCAGTACTTC. Encoded protein: CASSLVLAGGVEQYF.

V is TRBV11-3 and J is TRBJ2-1, with 12 nucleotides matching TRBD2. This CDR3 is 15 amino acids long. Germline values: CDR1 SGHNT, CDR2 YENEEA. J gave up 7 bases and V 5 bases, and 6 bases lay outside the gene matches. CDR3 bases: TGTGCCAGCAGCCGACGGACTAGCGGGGTTAATGAGCAGTTCTTC. Translation gives CASSRRTSGVNEQFF.

This chain uses TRBV20-1 with TRBJ1-5, with D perhaps TRBD1 (5 bases). This CDR3 has 13 residues. Trimming stripped 8 bases from V and 2 bases from J, with 13 bases between. Per germline, CDR1 DFQATT and CDR2 SNEGSKA (reference sequence). DNA of the CDR3: TGCAGTACCCGTGGCAGGGGCAATCAGCCCCAGCATTTT. Translation: CSTRGRGNQPQHF.

This clonotype was counted ten times or more. The V call is TRBV5-1, the J call TRBJ2-1; 12 bases map to TRBD2. Germline V gives CDR1 SGHRS, CDR2 YFSETQ. Trimming removed 5 bases from V and 8 bases from J; junction bases left unmatched: 8. The CDR3 is 15 residues long. CDR3 DNA sequence: TGCGCCAGCAGGTGGACTAGCGGGACCCTGGATGAGCAGTTCTTC. Its protein product is CASRWTSGTLDEQFF. Full variable domain (remainder filled in from reference TRBV5-1 and TRBJ2-1): KAGVTQTPRYLIKTRGQQVTLSCSPISGHRSVSWYQQTPGQGLQFLFEYFSETQRNKGNFPGRFSGRQFSNSRSEMNVSTLELGDSALYLCASRWTSGTLDEQFFGPGTRLTVL.

This clonotype was counted at least ten times. The V and J genes are TRBV3-1 and TRBJ2-3; no clear D. V was cut by 7 bases and J by 6 bases, with 8 bases left in between. The CDR3 extends over 11 amino acids. The V gene's germline CDR1 is LGHDT and CDR2 YNNKEL (reference sequence). CDR3 residues: CASTSDDTQYF. CDR3 DNA: TGTGCCAGCACCTCTGATGATACGCAGTATTTT.

This clonotype appeared many times. V usage is TRBV3-1 and J usage is TRBJ2-7, with a possible D match to TRBD2 (5 bases). Germline CDR1 reads LGHDT; CDR2 reads YNNKEL (reference sequence). V was trimmed by 1 base and J by 5 bases, leaving 15 bases between them. This CDR3 region has 15 residues. The CDR3, as DNA: TGTGCCAGCAGCCAAGTCGGTGGGAGCGGCCACGAGCAGTACTTC. It codes for CASSQVGGSGHEQYF.

This clonotype came up many times. The chain uses TRBV7-2 and TRBJ2-1; D may be TRBD2 (5 bases). From germline, CDR1 is SGHTA and CDR2 FQGNSA. Trimming removed 2 bases from V and 6 bases from J, with 11 bases in between. This CDR3 contains 14 residues. The CDR3 DNA is TGTGCCAGCAGCTTAATTTCTAGCTCCAATGAGCAGTTCTTC. Its translation is CASSLISSSNEQFF. Supplemented by reference TRBV7-2 and TRBJ2-1, the full variable domain reads GAGVSQSPSNKVTEKGKDVELRCDPISGHTALYWYRQSLGQGLEFLIYFQGNSAPDKSGLPSDRFSAERTGGSVSTLTIQRTQQEDSAVYLCASSLISSSNEQFFGPGTRLTVL.